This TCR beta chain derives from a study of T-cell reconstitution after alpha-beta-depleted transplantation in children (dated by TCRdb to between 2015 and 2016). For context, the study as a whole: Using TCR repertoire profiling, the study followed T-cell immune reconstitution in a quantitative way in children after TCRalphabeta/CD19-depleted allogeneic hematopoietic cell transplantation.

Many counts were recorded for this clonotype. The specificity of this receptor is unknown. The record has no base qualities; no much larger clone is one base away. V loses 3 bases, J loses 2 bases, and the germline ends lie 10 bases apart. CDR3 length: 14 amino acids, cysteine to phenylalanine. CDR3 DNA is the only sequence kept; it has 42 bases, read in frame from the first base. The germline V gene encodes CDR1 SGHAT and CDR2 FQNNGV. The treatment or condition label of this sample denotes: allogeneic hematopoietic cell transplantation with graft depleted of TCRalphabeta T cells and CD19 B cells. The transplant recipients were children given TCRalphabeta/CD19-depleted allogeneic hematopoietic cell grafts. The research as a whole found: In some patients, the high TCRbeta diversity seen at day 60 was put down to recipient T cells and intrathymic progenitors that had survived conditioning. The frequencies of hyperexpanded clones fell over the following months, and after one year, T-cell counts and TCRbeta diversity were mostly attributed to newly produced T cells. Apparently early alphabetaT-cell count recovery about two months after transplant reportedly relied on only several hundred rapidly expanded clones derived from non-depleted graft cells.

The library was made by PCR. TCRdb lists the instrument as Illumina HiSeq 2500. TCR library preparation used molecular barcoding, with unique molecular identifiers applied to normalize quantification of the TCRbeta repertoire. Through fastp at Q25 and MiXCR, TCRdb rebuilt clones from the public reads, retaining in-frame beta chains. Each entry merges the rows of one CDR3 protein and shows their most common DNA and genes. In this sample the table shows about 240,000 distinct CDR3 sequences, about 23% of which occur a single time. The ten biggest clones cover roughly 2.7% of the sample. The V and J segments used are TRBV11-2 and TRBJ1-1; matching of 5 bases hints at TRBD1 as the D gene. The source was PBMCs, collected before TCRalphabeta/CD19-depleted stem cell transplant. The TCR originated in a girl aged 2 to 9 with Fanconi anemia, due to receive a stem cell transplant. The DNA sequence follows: TGTGCCAGCAGCTTCCGGGACCACAACACTGAAGCTTTCTTT. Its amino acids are CASSFRDHNTEAFF.